This TCR beta chain was profiled in a study of OX40 agonist ivuxolimab in advanced cancers. At the level of the whole study: The costimulatory receptor OX40 (CD134) was targeted by ivuxolimab, a fully human IgG2 agonistic monoclonal antibody. Intravenous ivuxolimab was administered to patients every 2 weeks at six dose levels: 0.01, 0.1, 0.3, 1.5, 3 and 10 mg/kg. Of the approximately 54 patients in dose escalation, around 19 had hepatocellular carcinoma, about 15 had melanoma, 9 had renal cell carcinoma and 9 had head and neck cancer. In the dose-escalation cohort, 70% to 85% of patients were male, and the mean age was 60 years with a range of roughly 20 to 79. Prior anti-PD-1, anti-PD-L1 or anti-CTLA-4 therapy was permitted, and about two fifths of dose-escalation patients had received checkpoint inhibitors. Partial responses occurred in three dose-escalation patients, of whom one had hepatocellular carcinoma and two had cutaneous melanoma. The point of sequencing TCRbeta in the periphery was to test whether ivuxolimab changed TCR sequence diversity and drove clonal T-cell expansion. The paper describes the monotherapy dose-escalation part (N of about 52 patients) of the phase I trial of ivuxolimab.

Regarding this clone: The antigen it recognizes is unknown. Base quality data are lacking; no much larger clone is found one base away.

Patients with autoimmune disease history or receiving systemic immunosuppression were excluded from the trial. Peripheral blood for TCR sequencing was collected from all dose cohorts at baseline, on cycle 4 day 1, and on cycle 7 day 1. Samples came from an open-label, multicenter, first-in-human phase I dose-escalation trial of ivuxolimab. Adults with locally advanced or metastatic melanoma, renal cell carcinoma, hepatocellular carcinoma or head and neck squamous cell carcinoma were enrolled in the trial. Before TCR sequencing, CD4+ T cells and CD8+ T cells were sorted from peripheral blood as separate populations. V and J are truncated by 0 bases and 0 bases respectively, leaving an intervening sequence of 16 bases. Including cysteine and phenylalanine, the CDR3 has 18 amino acids. Only the CDR3 region is kept as DNA, spanning 54 bases read in frame from base 1. The germline V gene (reference sequence) yields SGHKS for CDR1 and YYEKEE for CDR2.

Genomic DNA was isolated from the sorted cells so that the TCRbeta CDR3 region could be sequenced. The immunoSEQ Assay was used to sequence the TCRbeta CDR3 regions. Sourced from immuneACCESS, this table was stored by TCRdb with only in-frame sequences that have V and J called. A share of the clones is absent; for the studies checked, an unresolved V gene accounts for under half, and the remainder has no known explanation. Recorded for this sample are about 82,000 clones; 75% to 90% of them occurred a single time. The ten largest account for roughly 2.5% of the sample. What the work shows at the level of the full study, not this receptor alone: At doses of 0.1 to 3.0 mg/kg, clonal expansion of both CD4+ and CD8+ T cells in blood was seen between baseline and week 6. In partial responders in the 0.1-3.0 mg/kg groups, normalized peripheral clonal expansion was found to be among the lowest, especially among CD8+ T cells. The antigen specificity of the peripheral T cells that underwent clonal expansion was not determined. Low levels of normalized T-cell clonal expansion were also shown by some nonresponding patients. After ivuxolimab, CD8+ T cells had more expanded clones than CD4+ T cells on average.

This sequence uses TRBV5-5 and TRBJ2-1; no D gene is confidently identified. The source material was CD4+ or CD8+ T cells sorted from blood, sampled in a trial of the OX40 agonist ivuxolimab. This clonotype was sampled from an adult with an advanced solid tumor such as melanoma, head and neck, liver or kidney cancer. The DNA sequence is given as TGTGCCAGCAGCTTGGGACGGAAGACACTGAGCTCCTACAATGAGCAGTTCTTC. Its protein reads: CASSLGRKTLSSYNEQFF.